The rows below give T cell receptor beta chains drawn from one sample of a study of cytomegalovirus exposure and HLA in healthy donors. Profiling relied on immunoSEQ multiplex PCR, and the TCRdb table lists in-frame clones only, not all of them. The sample shows 100,000 to 150,000 clones, about 91% of them seen only once. The sequenced material came from PBMCs. The origin of the receptors is a woman aged 18 to 35 in good health and CMV-seronegative. Both conserved end residues are part of each CDR3. D genes are given only for firm matches. Expanded clones get a size class; other rows say once, few or many, or leave the size out.

D	V	J	size	DNA	CDR3
-	TRBV11-2	TRBJ1-1	-	TGTGCCAGCAGCTTACCCGGTAGCACTGAAGCTTTCTTT	CASSLPGSTEAFF
TRBD1	TRBV5-1	TRBJ1-6	-	TGCGCCAGCAGCTCGACAGGGTTGGGGAATTCACCCCTCCACTTT	CASSSTGLGNSPLHF
-	TRBV11-2	TRBJ1-3	-	TGTGCCAGCAGCTCGACCGGGACTGGAAACACCATATATTTT	CASSSTGTGNTIYF
TRBD2	TRBV7-9	TRBJ2-2	-	TGTGCCAGCAGCCCTCCGCGCGGGGGGCCAACTTCCACCGGGGAGCTGTTTTTT	CASSPPRGGPTSTGELFF
-	TRBV27	TRBJ2-3	-	TGTGCCAGCAGTTTAGCTCGCTGGGGGGCAGATACGCAGTATTTT	CASSLARWGADTQYF
-	TRBV19	TRBJ1-2	-	TGTGCCAGTAGCCAAGGCAGGGGCGAGGGCTACACCTTC	CASSQGRGEGYTF
-	TRBV27	TRBJ2-1	once	TGTGCCAGCAGCCTATCGTCGGCGGGGATCTACAATGAGCAGTTCTTC	CASSLSSAGIYNEQFF
-	TRBV19	TRBJ2-2	-	TGTGCCAGTAGTAGGCCCACTCACTACAAGAACACCGGGGAGCTGTTTTTT	CASSRPTHYKNTGELFF
-	TRBV6-6	TRBJ1-2	-	TGTGCCAGCAGTTACGCCGGGACATCTAAAGGCTACACCTTC	CASSYAGTSKGYTF
-	TRBV18	TRBJ1-5	-	TGTGCCAGCTCCGCGCAGGGGCTGGGACAGCCCCAGCATTTT	CASSAQGLGQPQHF
-	TRBV29-1	TRBJ1-2	-	TGCAGCGTTGAGGCGGTTTACTATGGCTACACCTTC	CSVEAVYYGYTF
TRBD1	TRBV5-1	TRBJ1-1	-	TGCGCCAGCAGCTTGGCAAACTTTTCCGACAGGGGCCTTGAAGCTTTCTTT	CASSLANFSDRGLEAFF
-	TRBV5-1	TRBJ1-1	-	TGCGCCAGCAGCTGGCGACAGGTGGGCTTGGACACTGAAGCTTTCTTT	CASSWRQVGLDTEAFF
TRBD1	TRBV14	TRBJ1-1	-	TGTGCCAGCAGCCAAGATCTCGGGACAGAAATAATGAACACTGAAGCTTTCTTT	CASSQDLGTEIMNTEAFF
TRBD1	TRBV29-1	TRBJ1-1	-	TGCAGCGCCGTCCGGACAGGTGCCGAAAGGGCTTTCTTT	CSAVRTGAERAFF
-	TRBV6-5	TRBJ1-1	-	TGTGCCACCCTAACGGGGGTCGGTAGTGAAGCTTTCTTT	CATLTGVGSEAFF
TRBD1	TRBV11-3	TRBJ1-1	once	TGTGCCAGCAGCTTCCCACCGGGACAGGACCTGCTTCCACGAGAATCCGAAGCTTTCTTT	CASSFPPGQDLLPRESEAFF
TRBD1	TRBV7-3	TRBJ2-3	-	TGTGCCAGCAGCTTGCAGGGGGCAAGCACAGATACGCAGTATTTT	CASSLQGASTDTQYF
-	TRBV5-8	TRBJ1-5	many	TGTGCCAGCAGCTTACCAGCCAGTGGAGGGCAGCCCCAGCATTTT	CASSLPASGGQPQHF
-	TRBV7-3	TRBJ2-1	-	TGTGCCAGCAGCTTAACCCGAGGTAGCTACAATGAGCAGTTCTTC	CASSLTRGSYNEQFF
-	TRBV5-8	TRBJ2-7	-	TGTGCCACCTTCAGCAGGGGTCTAACCCACGAGCAGTACTTC	CATFSRGLTHEQYF
TRBD2	TRBV11-2	TRBJ2-1	-	TGTGCCAGCAGCCGCCAACTCCTAGCGGGGGGAATTAATGAGCAGTTCTTC	CASSRQLLAGGINEQFF
TRBD2	TRBV5-5	TRBJ2-5	-	TGTGCCAGCAGAAGATGGACTAGCGGGCAAGAGACCCAGTACTTC	CASRRWTSGQETQYF
-	TRBV10-3	TRBJ1-1	-	TGTGCCATCAGTGATAGTTTTGGACAGTTAAACACTGAAGCTTTCTTT	CAISDSFGQLNTEAFF
TRBD1	TRBV19	TRBJ1-6	-	TGTGCCAGTACCCAGGGGGTTTCACCCCTCCACTTT	CASTQGVSPLHF
-	TRBV28	TRBJ1-5	few	TGTGCCAGCAGACAGGGTACGGAGCCCCAGCATTTT	CASRQGTEPQHF
-	TRBV11-3	TRBJ2-1	-	TGTGCCAGCAGGGGCCCGCGGGGAGAGCAGTTCTTC	CASRGPRGEQFF
-	TRBV14	TRBJ1-4	-	TGTGCCAGCTGGCCCCGAGGACAAAATAATGAAAAACTGTTTTTT	CASWPRGQNNEKLFF
-	TRBV7-9	TRBJ1-6	-	TGTGCCAGCAGCTTAGCGGAGGGGTACCATAATTCACCCCTCCACTTT	CASSLAEGYHNSPLHF
-	TRBV18	TRBJ2-1	-	TGTGCCAGCTCACCAGGGGGAGGCTTTTCCTACAATGAGCAGTTCTTC	CASSPGGGFSYNEQFF
TRBD2	TRBV7-3	TRBJ2-1	-	TGTGCCAGCAGCCCCGTGTCGGGGGGGCGCAATGAGCAGTTCTTC	CASSPVSGGRNEQFF
TRBD1	TRBV6-6	TRBJ2-1	-	TGTGCCAGCAGGCCGGCGGGACAGGGGTTAAATGAGCAGTTCTTC	CASRPAGQGLNEQFF
-	TRBV7-9	TRBJ2-3	-	TGTGCCAGCACCGTCCTGGAGGGTACGCAGTATTTT	CASTVLEGTQYF